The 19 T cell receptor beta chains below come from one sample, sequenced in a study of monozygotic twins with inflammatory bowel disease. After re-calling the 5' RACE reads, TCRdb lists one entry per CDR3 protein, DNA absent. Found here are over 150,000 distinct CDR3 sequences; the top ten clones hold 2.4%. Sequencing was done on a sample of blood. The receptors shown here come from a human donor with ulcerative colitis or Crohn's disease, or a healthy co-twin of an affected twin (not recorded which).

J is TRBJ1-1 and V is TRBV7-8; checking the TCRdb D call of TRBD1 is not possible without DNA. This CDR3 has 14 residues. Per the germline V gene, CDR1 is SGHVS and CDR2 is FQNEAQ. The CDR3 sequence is CASSPYRVRTEAFF. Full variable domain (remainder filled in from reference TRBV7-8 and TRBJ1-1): GAGVSQSPRYKVAKRGQDVALRCDPISGHVSLFWYQQALGQGPEFLTYFQNEAQLDKSGLPSDRFFAERPEGSVSTLKIQRTQQEDSAVYLCASSPYRVRTEAFFGQGTRLTVV.

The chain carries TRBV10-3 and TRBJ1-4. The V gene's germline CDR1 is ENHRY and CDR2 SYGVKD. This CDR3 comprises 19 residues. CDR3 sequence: CAISDGRIAQDTSNEKLFF.

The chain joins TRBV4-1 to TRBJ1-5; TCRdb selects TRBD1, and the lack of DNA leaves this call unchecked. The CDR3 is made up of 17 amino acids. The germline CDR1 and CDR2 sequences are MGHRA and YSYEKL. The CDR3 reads CASSQDVFRGGLQPQHF.

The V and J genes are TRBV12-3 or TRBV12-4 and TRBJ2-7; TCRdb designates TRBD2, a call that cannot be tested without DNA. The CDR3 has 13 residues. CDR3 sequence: CASSLVDGNEQYF.

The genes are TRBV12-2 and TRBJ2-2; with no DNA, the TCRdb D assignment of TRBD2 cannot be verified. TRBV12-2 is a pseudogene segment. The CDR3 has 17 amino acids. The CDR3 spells CASRFFGTSVPTGELFF.

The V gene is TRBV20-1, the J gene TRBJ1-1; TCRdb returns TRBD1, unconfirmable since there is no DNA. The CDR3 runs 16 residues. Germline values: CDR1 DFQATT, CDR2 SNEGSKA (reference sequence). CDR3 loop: CSAHPATGGARTEAFF.

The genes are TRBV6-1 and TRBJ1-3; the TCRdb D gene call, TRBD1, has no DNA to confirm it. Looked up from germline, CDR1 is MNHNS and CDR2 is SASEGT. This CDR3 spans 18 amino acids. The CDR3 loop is CASSEDVREAGTGNTIYF.

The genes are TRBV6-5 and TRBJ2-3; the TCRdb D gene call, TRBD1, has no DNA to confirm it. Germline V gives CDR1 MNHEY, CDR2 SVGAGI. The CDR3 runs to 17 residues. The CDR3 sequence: CASSSTLRTGGTDTQYF.

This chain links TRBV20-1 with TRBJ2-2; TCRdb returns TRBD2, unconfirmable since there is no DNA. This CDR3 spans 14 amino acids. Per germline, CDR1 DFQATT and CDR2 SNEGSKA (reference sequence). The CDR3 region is CSAPEAGGPGELFF.

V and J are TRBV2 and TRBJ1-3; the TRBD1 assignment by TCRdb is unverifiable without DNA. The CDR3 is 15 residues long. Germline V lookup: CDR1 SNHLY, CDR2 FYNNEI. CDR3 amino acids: CASSDQDRTGNTIYF.

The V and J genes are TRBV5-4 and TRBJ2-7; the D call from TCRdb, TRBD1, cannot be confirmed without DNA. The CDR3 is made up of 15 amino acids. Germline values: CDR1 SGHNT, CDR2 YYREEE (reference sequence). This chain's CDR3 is CASSWDRAMDGEQYF.

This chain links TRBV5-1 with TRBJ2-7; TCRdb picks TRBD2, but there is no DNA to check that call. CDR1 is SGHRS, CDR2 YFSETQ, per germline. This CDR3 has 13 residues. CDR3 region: CASSFASRNEQYF.

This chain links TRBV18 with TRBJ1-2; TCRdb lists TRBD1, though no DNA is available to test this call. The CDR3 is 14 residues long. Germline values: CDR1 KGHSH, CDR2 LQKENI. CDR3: CASSPQGKDYGYTF.

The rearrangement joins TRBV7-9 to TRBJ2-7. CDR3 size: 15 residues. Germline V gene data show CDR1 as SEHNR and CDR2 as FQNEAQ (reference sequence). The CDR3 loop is CASSLVTGAPYEQYF.

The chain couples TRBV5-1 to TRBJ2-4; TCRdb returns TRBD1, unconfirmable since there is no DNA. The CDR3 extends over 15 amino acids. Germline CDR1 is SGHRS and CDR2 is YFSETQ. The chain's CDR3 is CASSLPDRDLGVQYF.

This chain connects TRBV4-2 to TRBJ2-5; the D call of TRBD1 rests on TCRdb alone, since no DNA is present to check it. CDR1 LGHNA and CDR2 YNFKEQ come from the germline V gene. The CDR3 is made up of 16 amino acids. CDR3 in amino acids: CASSSRRGAAQETQYF.

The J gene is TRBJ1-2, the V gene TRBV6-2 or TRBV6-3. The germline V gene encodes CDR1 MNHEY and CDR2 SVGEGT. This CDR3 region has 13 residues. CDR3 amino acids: CASSTREVYGYTF.

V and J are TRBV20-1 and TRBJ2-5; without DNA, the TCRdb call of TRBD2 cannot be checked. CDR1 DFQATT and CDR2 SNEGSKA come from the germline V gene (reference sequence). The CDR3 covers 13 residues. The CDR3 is CSAPPGGTETQYF.

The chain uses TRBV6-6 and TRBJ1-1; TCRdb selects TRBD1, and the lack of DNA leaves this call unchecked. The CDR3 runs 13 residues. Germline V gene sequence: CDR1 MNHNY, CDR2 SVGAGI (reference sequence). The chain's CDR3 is CASTDTGNTEAFF.